This TCR beta chain appears in the sequencing data of a study of response to subunit inactivated influenza vaccine. This clonotype was observed a few times. From the RT-PCR reads, TCRdb called clonotypes with MiXCR, one entry per CDR3 protein. The profile shows roughly 760,000 distinct CDR3 sequences, approximately 21% of them singletons. The CDR3 is 15 amino acids. V was trimmed by 4 bases and J by 0 bases, leaving 12 bases between them. The receptor was isolated from a man in his forties or fifties who received an inactivated influenza vaccine. The chain couples TRBV12-3 or TRBV12-4 to TRBJ1-1; D not certain. The starting material was PBMCs from blood, obtained 5 days after vaccination. The CDR3 reads CASSSAITVNTEAFF. DNA for the CDR3: TGTGCCAGCAGTTCGGCGATTACAGTGAACACTGAAGCTTTCTTT.